This T cell receptor (beta chain) was sequenced for a study of cytomegalovirus exposure and HLA in healthy donors. The study ran its PCR with 60 Vbeta and 13 Jbeta primers. Sequencing used immunoSEQ multiplex PCR; TCRdb keeps in-frame clones, though not all of them. The sample shows 110,000 or so clones, over 65% of them seen only once. Germline V CDR1 and CDR2: MNHEY, SVGAGI. Between the trimmed V and J ends, which lost 8 bases and 3 bases, there was a span of 11 bases. The CDR3 covers 13 residues. Study-wide findings and caveats: A link between a missense DCLRE1C variant and TCR beta V- and J-gene trimming emerged from a later analysis.

This clone was seen only a few times. Its antigen remains unidentified. The sequence derives from a woman aged 25 to 45 in good health and CMV-seropositive. The chain is built from TRBV6-5 and TRBJ1-3, with no clear D. The sample was PBMCs. CDR3 nucleotides: TGTGCCAGCTCGAGGTTGAGTGGAAACACCATATATTTT. Translating gives CASSRLSGNTIYF.